This entry lists 22 T cell receptor beta chains sequenced from one sample in a study of identical twins. Each CDR3 protein is one row after TCRdb ran MiXCR on the 5' RACE reads. The repertoire holds more than 200,000 distinct CDR3 sequences, with 9.4% as singletons. Sequencing used memory (CD45RO+) T cells sorted from blood. The receptor source for this set is a woman aged 18-29 years in good health.

This clonotype was observed a handful of times. The J gene is TRBJ2-1, the V gene TRBV30, with D unresolved. Germline V lookup: CDR1 GTSNPN, CDR2 SVGIG (reference sequence). V lost 0 bases, J lost 9 bases, and 15 bases lay in between. CDR3 size: 14 residues. This CDR3 is CAWSVQTLFREQFF. Written as DNA, the CDR3 is TGTGCCTGGAGTGTACAAACCTTATTCCGTGAGCAGTTCTTC. Full variable domain (rest looked up from reference TRBV30 and TRBJ2-1): SQTIHQWPATLVQPVGSPLSLECTVEGTSNPNLYWYRQAAGRGLQLLFYSVGIGQISSEVPQNLSASRPQDRQFILSSKKLLLSDSGFYLCAWSVQTLFREQFFGPGTRLTVL.

A few counts support this clonotype. V and J are TRBV15 and TRBJ2-3; no firm D call. Trimming stripped 1 base from V and 2 bases from J, with 7 bases between. Germline CDR1 is LNHNV and CDR2 is YYDKDF (reference sequence). The CDR3 is 14 residues long. The CDR3 spells CATSRGRTTDTQYF. The CDR3 DNA sequence: TGTGCCACCAGCAGAGGTCGGACCACAGATACGCAGTATTTT.

The V call is TRBV18, the J call TRBJ2-7, with 7 positions matching TRBD2. V was pared by 2 bases and J by 3 bases, with 1 base of the junction left unmatched. The CDR3 loop spans 13 amino acids. Germline V gene sequence: CDR1 KGHSH, CDR2 LQKENI. CDR3 in DNA: TGTGCCAGCTCACCAGCGGGAGTCTACGAGCAGTACTTC. It is translated as CASSPAGVYEQYF.

V usage is TRBV10-2 and J usage is TRBJ2-2; D is undetermined. This CDR3 has 11 amino acids. V was cut by 6 bases and J by 7 bases, with 6 bases left in between. Germline-derived CDR1 and CDR2 are WSHSY and SAAADI. This chain's CDR3 is CASRYNGELFF. The CDR3 DNA follows: TGCGCCAGCAGATATAACGGGGAGCTGTTTTTT.

The rearrangement uses TRBV29-1 and TRBJ2-1; weak D call: TRBD2 (6 bases). CDR1 and CDR2 from the germline V gene are SQVTM and ANQGSEA. Trimming cost V 5 bases and J 2 bases, with 16 bases left between them. The CDR3 has 15 residues. CDR3 amino acids: CSVKGLAYAYNEQFF. DNA of the CDR3: TGCAGCGTTAAAGGGCTAGCGTACGCCTACAATGAGCAGTTCTTC.

This clonotype came up a few times. This rearrangement joins TRBV2 to TRBJ2-6; D may correspond to TRBD1 or TRBD2 (5 bases each). There are 13 residues in the CDR3. The germline V gene encodes CDR1 SNHLY and CDR2 FYNNEI. Trimming removed 4 bases from V and 10 bases from J, with 11 bases in between. The CDR3 coding sequence is TGTGCCAGCAGTGGGAATGAGGGGAACGTCCTGACTTTC. This sequence encodes CASSGNEGNVLTF.

This rearrangement joins TRBV20-1 to TRBJ2-6, with a tentative D call TRBD2 (5 bases). Trimming shortened V by 3 bases and J by 0 bases, and 12 bases separated the two germline ends. This CDR3 contains 16 residues. The germline gives CDR1 DFQATT, CDR2 SNEGSKA (reference sequence). The DNA of the CDR3 is TGCAGTGCTAGTTCCAGCGGAGACTCTGGGGCCAACGTCCTGACTTTC. Translation: CSASSSGDSGANVLTF.

This clonotype was observed a handful of times. The V call is TRBV7-2, the J call TRBJ2-3; D is unclear. The germline V and J ends were trimmed by 4 bases and 4 bases, with 9 bases remaining between them. The CDR3 length is 13 residues. Germline V gene lookup returns CDR1 SGHTA and CDR2 FQGNSA. The CDR3 loop reads CASSSSGSDTQYF. The DNA for the CDR3 is TGTGCCAGCAGCTCCTCCGGCTCAGATACGCAGTATTTT.

This clonotype has ten or more counts. The chain carries TRBV5-1 and TRBJ2-2; unclear D gene. This CDR3 comprises 13 residues. Germline CDR1 reads SGHRS; CDR2 reads YFSETQ. V dropped 4 bases and J dropped 6 bases, with 10 bases sitting between them. CDR3 in amino acids: CASSGDLAGELFF. DNA of the CDR3: TGCGCCAGCAGCGGAGACTTGGCCGGGGAGCTGTTTTTT. Supplemented by reference TRBV5-1 and TRBJ2-2, the full variable domain reads KAGVTQTPRYLIKTRGQQVTLSCSPISGHRSVSWYQQTPGQGLQFLFEYFSETQRNKGNFPGRFSGRQFSNSRSEMNVSTLELGDSALYLCASSGDLAGELFFGEGSRLTVL.

This clonotype was observed many times. The V and J genes are TRBV20-1 and TRBJ1-1, with TRBD1 matching 8 bases. Germline V gene sequence: CDR1 DFQATT, CDR2 SNEGSKA (reference sequence). The CDR3 contains 14 residues. V gave up 4 bases and J gave up 3 bases; unmatched junction bases: 7. CDR3 in DNA: TGCAGTGCTAAACCGACAGGGGTCGACACTGAAGCTTTCTTT. Translated, it gives CSAKPTGVDTEAFF.

This clonotype was observed a few times. This chain joins TRBV20-1 and TRBJ2-1; no clear D. The ends were cut back, 2 bases at V and 8 bases at J, with 13 bases in the middle. CDR3 length equals 13 residues. Per germline, CDR1 DFQATT and CDR2 SNEGSKA (reference sequence). CDR3: CSARIFVGDEQFF. The CDR3 region has the DNA TGCAGTGCTAGAATTTTCGTAGGCGATGAGCAGTTCTTC.

Only one count was recorded for this clonotype. The rearrangement links TRBV18 to TRBJ2-7; D remains ambiguous. The CDR3 is 16 residues long. Per the germline V gene, CDR1 is KGHSH and CDR2 is LQKENI. V was pared by 4 bases and J by 0 bases, with 16 bases between. The CDR3 here is CASSRRSSPLSYEQYF. Written as DNA, the CDR3 is TGTGCCAGCTCACGCCGGAGTAGCCCCCTCTCCTACGAGCAGTACTTC.

The chain employs TRBV18 and TRBJ2-3; D unresolved. The length of the CDR3 is 14 residues. From germline, CDR1 is KGHSH and CDR2 LQKENI. The V and J ends lost 6 bases and 4 bases respectively, with 14 bases between them. CDR3 DNA sequence: TGTGCCAGCTCCCTGACTCGTTCCGCAGATACGCAGTATTTT. Its protein is CASSLTRSADTQYF.

This clonotype was detected a few times. The chain combines TRBV27 with TRBJ2-7; 8 nucleotides match TRBD1. The CDR3 totals 15 residues. From germline, CDR1 is MNHEY and CDR2 SMNVEV (reference sequence). Trimming cost V 6 bases and J 6 bases; bases outside gene matches: 13. The CDR3 loop is CASSHWDRNDGEQYF. The DNA for the CDR3 is TGTGCCAGCAGCCATTGGGACAGGAATGACGGCGAGCAGTACTTC.

This sequence joins TRBV6-1 and TRBJ2-3; possibly TRBD2 for D (6 bases). Between the trimmed V and J ends, which lost 6 bases and 6 bases, there was a span of 16 bases. CDR1 is MNHNS, CDR2 SASEGT, per germline. The CDR3 runs to 14 residues. CDR3 nucleotide sequence: TGTGCCAGCAGCCTCCGGGACTCCGGGGATACGCAGTATTTT. Protein: CASSLRDSGDTQYF.

This clonotype has only a few counts. The chain links TRBV4-3 to TRBJ1-2, with D uncertain. Trimming took off 4 bases at V and 5 bases at J, with 14 bases between the two ends. Germline V CDR1 and CDR2: LGHNA, YSLEER. The CDR3 spans 14 residues. Here the CDR3 DNA reads TGCGCCAGCAGCCCCCGGCAGGCAGCGTATGGCTACACCTTC. Its translation: CASSPRQAAYGYTF.

This clonotype was found many times. The rearrangement joins TRBV12-3 or TRBV12-4 to TRBJ2-1, with a weak D call TRBD1 (6 bases). Trimming pared 6 bases from V and 8 bases from J, leaving 26 bases between. The CDR3 is 17 amino acids. CDR3 sequence: CASSPSFSRGGIDEQFF. In nucleotides, the CDR3 is TGTGCCAGCAGCCCCTCTTTTTCCAGGGGCGGAATCGATGAGCAGTTCTTC.

This clonotype was observed at least ten times. V usage is TRBV20-1 and J usage is TRBJ2-5, with D unresolved. The CDR3 length is 12 residues. V was trimmed by 1 base and J by 5 bases, leaving 8 bases between them. The germline V gene encodes CDR1 DFQATT and CDR2 SNEGSKA (reference sequence). The DNA for the CDR3 is TGCAGTGCTAGAGGACACCGGGAGACCCAGTACTTC. It specifies CSARGHRETQYF.

This clonotype has a handful of counts. The V call is TRBV19, the J call TRBJ2-1; D might be TRBD2 (5 bases). Germline V gene lookup returns CDR1 LNHDA and CDR2 SQIVND (reference sequence). CDR3 length equals 16 residues. V lost 7 bases, J lost 7 bases, and 23 bases lay in between. As DNA, the CDR3 is TGTGCCAGTACTCCCAAGGGCCCCCCGGGGTGGAATGAGCAGTTCTTC. Amino acids: CASTPKGPPGWNEQFF.

This clonotype was counted a few times. V is TRBV30 and J is TRBJ1-1; no clear D gene. Germline V gene sequence: CDR1 GTSNPN, CDR2 SVGIG (reference sequence). Trimming took 0 bases from V and 2 from J, leaving 7 bases between them. The CDR3 consists of 13 residues. The DNA of the CDR3 is TGTGCCTGGAGTGTACAGACCAACACTGAAGCTTTCTTT. This gives the protein CAWSVQTNTEAFF.

This chain uses TRBV5-6 with TRBJ1-4; D remains ambiguous. The CDR3 consists of 12 residues. Germline V CDR1 and CDR2: SGHDT, YYEEEE. The ends were cut back, 4 bases at V and 5 bases at J, with 6 bases in the middle. Written as DNA, the CDR3 is TGTGCCAGCAGCGTGCCGAATGAAAAACTGTTTTTT. Its translation: CASSVPNEKLFF.

In nucleotides, the CDR3 is TGTGCCAGCTCACTATCGTTTCAAGGCCCCGGGGAGCTGTTTTTT. Its translation: CASSLSFQGPGELFF. The genes are TRBV18 and TRBJ2-2, with D hard to call. V dropped 4 bases and J dropped 6 bases, with 15 bases sitting between them. The CDR3 loop spans 15 amino acids. In germline, CDR1 is KGHSH, CDR2 LQKENI. Full variable domain (missing parts from reference TRBV18 and TRBJ2-2): NAGVMQNPRHLVRRRGQEARLRCSPMKGHSHVYWYRQLPEEGLKFMVYLQKENIIDESGMPKERFSAEFPKEGPSILRIQQVVRGDSAAYFCASSLSFQGPGELFFGEGSRLTVL.